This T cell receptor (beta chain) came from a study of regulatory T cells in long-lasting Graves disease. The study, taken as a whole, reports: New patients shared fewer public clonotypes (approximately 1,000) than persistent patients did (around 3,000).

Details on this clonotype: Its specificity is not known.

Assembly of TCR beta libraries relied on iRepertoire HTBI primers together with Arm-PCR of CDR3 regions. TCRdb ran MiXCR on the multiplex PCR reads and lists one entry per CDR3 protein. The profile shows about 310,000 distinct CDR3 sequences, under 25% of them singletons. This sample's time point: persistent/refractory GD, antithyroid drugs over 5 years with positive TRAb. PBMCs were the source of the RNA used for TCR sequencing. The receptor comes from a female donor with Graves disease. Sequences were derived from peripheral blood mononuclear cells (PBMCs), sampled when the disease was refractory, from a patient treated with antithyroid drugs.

The CDR3 DNA sequence: TGTGCCAGCAGCCAAGGCATGTCGCCCCAAGAGACCCAGTACTTC. Protein: CASSQGMSPQETQYF. V is TRBV3-1 and J is TRBJ2-5, with unresolved D. Germline CDR1 and CDR2: LGHDT and YNNKEL (reference sequence). The CDR3 has 15 amino acids. V dropped 1 base and J dropped 1 base, with 10 bases sitting between them.